The entry below describes one T cell receptor (beta chain). Its antigen remains unknown. The CDR3 contains 15 residues. Germline CDR1 is LNHDA and CDR2 is SQIVND (reference sequence). Losses at the gene ends were 7 bases for V and 3 bases for J; bases not matched to a gene: 9. The sample belongs to a study of shared clonotypes between healthy human individuals. Whole-study results and caveats: Memory subsets generally showed smaller estimated richness than naive subsets did.

Genomic DNA per cell subset filled all wells of several immunoSEQ plates. Here immunoSEQ multiplex PCR was the method, and the copy in TCRdb shows in-frame clones only, minus some. The table lists roughly 2,500,000 clones, 80% to 95% of them singletons. Memory CD4+ cells were the fraction left after CD45RA+ naive selection. Source material: naive CD4+ T cells from PBMCs. Specified subset: CD45RA+ positively selected. This chain joins TRBV19 and TRBJ2-1; 7 bases are a match to TRBD2. The receptor was derived from a man aged 18 to 35 in good health. Some clones in this sample may be carry-over from other donors' samples. The CDR3 protein is CASMGVREGYNEQFF. DNA of the CDR3: TGTGCCAGTATGGGGGTGAGGGAGGGCTACAATGAGCAGTTCTTC.